The 9 T cell receptor beta chains below come from one sample, sequenced in a study of blood T cell repertoires in COVID-19. Measured with immunoSEQ multiplex PCR; TCRdb has only the in-frame clones, and not every one. Among about 150,000 clones, 75% to 85% were seen once, and the ten largest hold approximately 0.5%. Material: peripheral blood. The receptors derive from a man aged 55 to 69 with acute or convalescent COVID-19.

This chain joins TRBV12-5 and TRBJ1-5; D remains unclear. From germline, CDR1 is LGHNT and CDR2 FRNRAP. There are 14 residues in the CDR3. V lost 5 bases and J lost 7, with 15 bases in between. The CDR3 coding sequence is TGTGCTAGTGGTCAGGAGACCGGGAGGCAGCCCCAGCATTTT. Translating it yields CASGQETGRQPQHF.

The rearrangement links TRBV7-9 to TRBJ1-2; 9 bases match TRBD1. CDR3 length: 14 residues. V was clipped by 4 bases and J by 8 bases; unmatched bases: 8. Germline V lookup: CDR1 SEHNR, CDR2 FQNEAQ (reference sequence). CDR3 DNA: TGTGCCAGCAGCTCAACAGGGGGCACTGGCGGCTACACCTTC. The encoded protein is CASSSTGGTGGYTF. Full variable domain (outside the CDR3, taken from reference TRBV7-9 and TRBJ1-2): DTGVSQNPRHKITKRGQNVTFRCDPISEHNRLYWYRQTLGQGPEFLTYFQNEAQLEKSRLLSDRFSAERPKGSFSTLEIQRTEQGDSAMYLCASSSTGGTGGYTFGSGTRLTVV.

The chain employs TRBV28 and TRBJ1-5; D remains ambiguous. CDR1 and CDR2 from the germline V gene are MDHEN and SYDVKM. The CDR3 is 15 residues long. The V and J ends lost 7 bases and 1 base respectively, with 14 bases between them. In DNA form, the CDR3 reads TGTGCCAGCACTCCTCATCCCGAGAGCAATCAGCCCCAGCATTTT. This translates into CASTPHPESNQPQHF.

The rearrangement uses TRBV10-3 and TRBJ1-2, with 7 positions matching TRBD1. This CDR3 is built from 14 residues. V was clipped by 5 bases and J by 4 bases; unmatched bases: 7. Germline values: CDR1 ENHRY, CDR2 SYGVKD. CDR3 coding DNA: TGTGCCATCAGTCGACAGGGAGTTAGCTATGGCTACACCTTC. This sequence encodes CAISRQGVSYGYTF.

The rearrangement uses TRBV4-3 and TRBJ2-3; tentatively, D is TRBD1 (5 bases). Looked up from germline, CDR1 is LGHNA and CDR2 is YSLEER. CDR3 length: 15 residues. V shed 3 bases and J shed 2 bases, with 12 bases lying between them. Here the CDR3 reads CASSQEGVYTDTQYF. CDR3 DNA sequence: TGCGCCAGCAGCCAGGAAGGGGTCTACACAGATACGCAGTATTTT.

This sequence joins TRBV9 and TRBJ2-1, with a tentative D call TRBD2 (6 bases). The germline CDR1 and CDR2 sequences are SGDLS and YYNGEE. Trimming stripped 0 bases from V and 2 bases from J, with 9 bases between. The CDR3 contains 15 residues. CDR3 sequence: CASSVDSGPYNEQFF. DNA for the CDR3: TGTGCCAGCAGCGTAGATAGCGGCCCCTACAATGAGCAGTTCTTC.

The chain joins TRBV5-5 to TRBJ1-1; D is uncertain. Looked up from germline, CDR1 is SGHKS and CDR2 is YYEKEE (reference sequence). The ends were cut back, 1 base at V and 1 base at J, with 14 bases in the middle. The CDR3 runs to 16 residues. In DNA form, the CDR3 reads TGTGCCAGCAGCTTGCAGGATTTAACTTCGAACACTGAAGCTTTCTTT. This translates into CASSLQDLTSNTEAFF.

The chain has TRBV10-1 and TRBJ2-1; 9 positions match TRBD2. This CDR3 region has 19 residues. J was trimmed by 0 bases and V by 2 bases; bases with no gene match: 11. Germline V gives CDR1 WNHNN, CDR2 SYGVQD (reference sequence). In DNA, the CDR3 is TGCGCCAGCAGTGAGCGGTGTAGCGGGAGAACCCCCTCCTACAATGAGCAGTTCTTC. This gives the protein CASSERCSGRTPSYNEQFF.

V gene TRBV28 combines with J gene TRBJ2-2, with 8 bases aligning to TRBD2. The germline gives CDR1 MDHEN, CDR2 SYDVKM. The CDR3 extends over 17 amino acids. The V segment lost 4 bases and the J segment 0 bases; nucleotides outside the gene matches: 7. Written as DNA, the CDR3 is TGTGCCAGCAGTTCGGGTCGACTAGCGTCGAACACCGGGGAGCTGTTTTTT. Translated: CASSSGRLASNTGELFF. Together with reference TRBV28 and TRBJ2-2, the CDR3 gives the full variable domain: DVKVTQSSRYLVKRTGEKVFLECVQDMDHENMFWYRQDPGLGLRLIYFSYDVKMKEKGDIPEGYSVSREKKERFSLILESASTNQTSMYLCASSSGRLASNTGELFFGEGSRLTVL.